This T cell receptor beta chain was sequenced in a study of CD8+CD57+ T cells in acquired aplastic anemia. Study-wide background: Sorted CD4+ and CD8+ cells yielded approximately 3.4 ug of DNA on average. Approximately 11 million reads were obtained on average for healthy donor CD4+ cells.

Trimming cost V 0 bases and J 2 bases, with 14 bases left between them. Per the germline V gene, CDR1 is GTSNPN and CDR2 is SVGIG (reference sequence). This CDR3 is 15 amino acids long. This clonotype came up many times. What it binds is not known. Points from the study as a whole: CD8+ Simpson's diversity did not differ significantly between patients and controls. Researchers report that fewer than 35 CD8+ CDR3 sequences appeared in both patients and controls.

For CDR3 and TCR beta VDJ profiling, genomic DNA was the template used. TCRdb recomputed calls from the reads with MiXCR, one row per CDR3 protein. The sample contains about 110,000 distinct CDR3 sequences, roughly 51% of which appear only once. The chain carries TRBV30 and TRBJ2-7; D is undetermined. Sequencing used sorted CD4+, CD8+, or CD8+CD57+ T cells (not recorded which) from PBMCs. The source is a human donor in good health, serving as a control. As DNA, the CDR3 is TGTGCCTGGAGTGTATTTGCAGGTGCCGCCTACGAGCAGTACTTC. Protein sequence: CAWSVFAGAAYEQYF.